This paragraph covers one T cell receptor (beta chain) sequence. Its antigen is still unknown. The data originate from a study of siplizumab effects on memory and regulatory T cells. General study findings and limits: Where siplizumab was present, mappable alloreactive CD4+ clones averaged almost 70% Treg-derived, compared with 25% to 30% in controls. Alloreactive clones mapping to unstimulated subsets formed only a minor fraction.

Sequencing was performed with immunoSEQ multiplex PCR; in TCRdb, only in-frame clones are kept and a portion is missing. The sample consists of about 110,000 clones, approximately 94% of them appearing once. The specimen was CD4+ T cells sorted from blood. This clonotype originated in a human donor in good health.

CDR3 coding DNA: TGTGCCAGTAGTACTACTTCAACGGGACTAGCGGGGGGCTACAATGAGCAGTTCTTC. Translated: CASSTTSTGLAGGYNEQFF. V usage is TRBV19 and J usage is TRBJ2-1, with 15 positions matching TRBD2. Germline V gene lookup returns CDR1 LNHDA and CDR2 SQIVND (reference sequence). The CDR3 sequence is 19 residues long. V lost 4 bases and J lost 3; bases outside the gene matches: 10.